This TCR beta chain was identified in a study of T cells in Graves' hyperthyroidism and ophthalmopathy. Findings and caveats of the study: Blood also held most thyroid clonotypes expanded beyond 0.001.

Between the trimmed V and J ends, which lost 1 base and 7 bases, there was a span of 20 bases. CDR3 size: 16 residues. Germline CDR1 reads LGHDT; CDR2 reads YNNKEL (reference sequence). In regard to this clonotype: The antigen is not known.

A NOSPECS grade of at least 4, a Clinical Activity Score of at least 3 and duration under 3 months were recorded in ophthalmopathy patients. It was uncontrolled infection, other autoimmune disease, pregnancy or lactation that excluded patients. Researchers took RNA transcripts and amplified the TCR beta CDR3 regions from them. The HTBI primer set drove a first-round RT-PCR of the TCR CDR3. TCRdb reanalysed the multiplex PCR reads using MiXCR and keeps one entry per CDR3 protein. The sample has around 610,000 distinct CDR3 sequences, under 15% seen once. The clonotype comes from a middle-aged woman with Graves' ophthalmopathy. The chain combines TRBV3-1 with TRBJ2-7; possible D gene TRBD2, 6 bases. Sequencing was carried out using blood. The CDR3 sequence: CASSQGFETRGGEQYF. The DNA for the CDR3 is TGTGCCAGCAGCCAAGGATTCGAGACTAGAGGTGGGGAGCAGTACTTC.